This T cell receptor beta chain emerged from a study of cytomegalovirus exposure and HLA in healthy donors. To note about this clone: Its antigen is as yet unknown.

Germline assignment: CDR1 KGHSH and CDR2 LQKENI. The CDR3 is 16 amino acids. The J segment lost 8 bases and the V segment lost 5 bases, leaving 8 bases of the junction unmatched. PCR was performed using 60 Vbeta and 13 Jbeta primers. Data came from immunoSEQ multiplex PCR; TCRdb stores just in-frame clones and leaves some out. The top ten hold 2% to 3% of the sample, which has fewer than 80,000 clones, approximately 79% seen once. Overall study results and limits: No immune exposure information besides CMV serostatus was available. Researchers reported in a later analysis that common viral pathogens appeared linked to several top clusters.

This sequence originates from a man aged 25-40 years in good health and CMV-seronegative. The rearrangement links TRBV18 to TRBJ2-1, with 14 nucleotides matching TRBD2. Sequenced sample: PBMCs. DNA for the CDR3: TGTGCCAGCTCAGAGCCGGGACTAGCGGGAGTCCATGAGCAGTTCTTC. Encoded protein: CASSEPGLAGVHEQFF. Full variable domain (rest looked up from reference TRBV18 and TRBJ2-1): NAGVMQNPRHLVRRRGQEARLRCSPMKGHSHVYWYRQLPEEGLKFMVYLQKENIIDESGMPKERFSAEFPKEGPSILRIQQVVRGDSAAYFCASSEPGLAGVHEQFFGPGTRLTVL.